This TCR beta chain was captured in a study of T-cell memory formation after mild COVID-19 (dated by TCRdb to the early 2020s). About the study as a whole: TCR sequence clusters from the two donors were found to be largely donor specific. Two young, previously healthy adult volunteers made up the cohort, one male and one female. In a couple of donors, T-cell clones that expanded and contracted after mild COVID-19 were followed by sequencing TCRalpha and TCRbeta repertoires longitudinally.

Sequencing took place on an Illumina NovaSeq 6000. TCRalpha and TCRbeta cDNA libraries were constructed by 5'RACE with constant-segment primers, with sample barcodes and unique molecular identifiers being introduced. Trizol reagent was used to extract RNA from every sample. Amplification of the libraries took two PCR steps, and the second step added a second sample barcode plus Illumina TruSeq adapters. The libraries were sequenced on an Illumina NovaSeq using 2 x 150 bp paired-end reads. The published analysis was carried out like this. With migec v1.2.7, reads were demultiplexed and then collapsed into UMI-guided consensus sequences. With mixcr v2.1.11, UMI consensuses were aligned to TRA and TRB V and J templates and assembled into clonotypes. Clonotypes were classified as expanded or contracted when called significant by both edgeR and NoisET, with noise models trained on biological replicates. For edgeR calls, the thresholds were a false discovery rate-adjusted p below 0.01 and a log2 fold-change of 1. As an exploratory analysis of dynamics, max-normalized trajectories of the 1000 most abundant clonotypes were examined by PCA with hierarchical clustering. Separately sequenced CD4+ and CD8+ repertoires were used to assign the CD4 or CD8 phenotype of responding clones. Starting from the raw public reads, TCRdb applied fastp trimming at Q25, assembled clones with MiXCR and retained in-frame beta chains. Each record represents a unique CDR3 protein, reported with the most common genes and DNA among its rows. The authors' filters were not applied to this entry. For this sample there are about 270,000 distinct CDR3 sequences; over 15% appear just once. Clones ranked in the top ten supply under 25% of the sample.

What the study reported, not specific to this receptor: Only a couple of mild cases were covered in the study, and larger cohorts including severe cases with pre-infection samples were considered necessary. Whether the second-wave clones peaking on day 37 were SARS-CoV-2 specific was not confirmed. Some responding clones were found in pre-infection memory, which suggests that pre-existing cross-reactive memory T cells took part in the SARS-CoV-2 response. Contracting CD4+ clones appeared mostly in the CM and EM memory subsets, whereas CD8+ clones were enriched in EMRA. Clones that contracted from day 15 to 85 showed balanced CD4/CD8 phenotypes, whereas a second wave of clones that expanded from day 15 to 37 leaned towards CD4+.

PBMCs were isolated by Ficoll-Paque density gradient centrifugation. As concerns this clonotype: The target of this receptor is not known. No much larger clone is present one base from it, and per-base qualities are unavailable.

This receptor was taken from a man aged 18 to 35 who had mild COVID-19 (a few samples of this study predate the infection). The sample titles of this study are shuffled in the database, so cell type and time point are left out; the donor was told from shared clones. The sample was PBMCs or a T cell subset sorted from them (not recorded which).

Here is the DNA: TGCAGTGCCGCACTGGAGACCCAGTACTTC. It translates as CSAALETQYF. Rearrangement joined TRBV20-1 to TRBJ2-5, with the D gene call left open. As encoded in the germline V gene (reference sequence), CDR1 is DFQATT while CDR2 is SNEGSKA. The V end loses 6 bases and the J end loses 5 bases, and a stretch of 7 bases separates them. The CDR3 numbers 10 residues from cysteine through phenylalanine. Only the CDR3 region is kept as DNA, spanning 30 bases read in frame from base 1.